This T cell receptor beta chain was obtained from a study of somatic mutations in cytotoxic T cells in rheumatoid arthritis. Across the study: Selected populations of V beta antibody-stained T cells underwent flow sorting at nearly 100% purity; these encompassed V beta1+ cells subjected to TCRB sequencing. Points from the study as a whole: Greater age accompanied higher CD8+ clonality in rheumatoid arthritis patients, a pattern that was absent in healthy controls.

In regard to this clone: The antigen remains unidentified.

This CDR3 is built from 15 residues. J gave up 3 bases and V 5 bases, and 6 bases lay outside the gene matches. CDR1 and CDR2 from the germline V gene are SSHAT and FNYEAQ (reference sequence). The data were produced by immunoSEQ multiplex PCR, yet TCRdb's version contains in-frame clones alone and is incomplete. The profile shows tens of thousands of clones, roughly four fifths of them singletons. This sequence joins TRBV7-7 and TRBJ2-7; 11 bases line up with TRBD1. The sample comprised CD8+ T cells sorted from blood. The source is an adult with rheumatoid arthritis. Written as DNA, the CDR3 is TGTGCCAGCAGCCCTGGGACAGGGGGGCACTACGAGCAGTACTTC. Translation: CASSPGTGGHYEQYF.